This T cell receptor (beta chain) was recorded in a study of blood T cell repertoires in COVID-19. Study-level background: T cells, B-cell-depleted T cells, or PBMCs supplied cDNA or gDNA.

Some clones are missing from TCRdb's copy, which holds only in-frame ones; the method was immunoSEQ multiplex PCR. This table holds some 300,000 clones, 85% to 90% found once. This CDR3 spans 18 amino acids. CDR1 is SGHTA and CDR2 is FQGNSA in the germline V gene. Trimming took 6 bases from V and 2 from J; bases not matched to a gene: 11. Sequenced: peripheral blood. The receptor's source is a man between 65 and 85 years old with acute or convalescent COVID-19. This chain connects TRBV7-2 to TRBJ2-6; 9 nucleotides align to TRBD1. Here the CDR3 DNA reads TGTGCCAGCAGAACAGGGGGCGCTGGAGGACCTGGGGCCAACGTCCTGACTTTC. It yields the protein CASRTGGAGGPGANVLTF. The full variable domain, completed using reference TRBV7-2 and TRBJ2-6, is GAGVSQSPSNKVTEKGKDVELRCDPISGHTALYWYRQSLGQGLEFLIYFQGNSAPDKSGLPSDRFSAERTGGSVSTLTIQRTQQEDSAVYLCASRTGGAGGPGANVLTFGAGSRLTVL.